The 17 T cell receptor beta chains reported below all come from one sample, sequenced in a study of blood T cell repertoires in COVID-19. Assay used: immunoSEQ multiplex PCR; TCRdb lists only in-frame clones, some missing. The sample carries around 270,000 clones, 84% recorded once. The sample was peripheral blood. Every receptor here comes from a man aged 55 to 70 with acute or convalescent COVID-19.

The chain carries TRBV12-3 or TRBV12-4 and TRBJ1-2; 9 bases map to TRBD1. V lost 9 bases to trimming and J lost 5 bases; unmatched junction nucleotides: 7. The CDR3 extends over 13 amino acids. CDR3 protein: CASRQGVSYGYTF. DNA for the CDR3: TGTGCCAGTCGACAGGGGGTCTCATATGGCTACACCTTC.

The chain carries TRBV24-1 and TRBJ2-4, with D possibly being TRBD2 (6 bases). This CDR3 has 16 residues. Trimming removed 1 base at V and 9 bases at J, with 18 bases between. Per germline, CDR1 KGHDR and CDR2 SFDVKD. DNA of the CDR3: TGTGCCACCAGTGATTTCGACCTGACTAGACGGATCATTCAGTACTTC. This translates into CATSDFDLTRRIIQYF.

The CDR3 DNA reads TGCGCCAGCAGCCCCACTAGCGGGAGTTACGAGCAGTACTTC. Translating gives CASSPTSGSYEQYF. This chain connects TRBV5-1 to TRBJ2-7, with 11 bases identical to TRBD2. In germline, CDR1 is SGHRS, CDR2 YFSETQ. The V and J ends lost 4 bases and 4 bases, in that order; junction bases with no gene match: 4. The CDR3 covers 14 residues.

There are a few counts of this clone. The chain is built from TRBV7-9 and TRBJ1-6; 9 bases are shared with TRBD1. CDR1 SEHNR and CDR2 FQNEAQ come from the germline V gene (reference sequence). Trimming took 1 base from V and 10 from J; bases not matched to a gene: 5. The CDR3 contains 15 residues. The CDR3 here is CASSLGTGVGSPLHF. In nucleotides, the CDR3 is TGTGCCAGCAGCTTAGGGACAGGGGTAGGCTCACCCCTCCACTTT.

The chain links TRBV7-3 to TRBJ2-1; 8 nucleotides align to TRBD2. Per the germline V gene, CDR1 is SGHTA and CDR2 is FQGTGA. This CDR3 has 16 amino acids. Germline trimming cut 5 bases from V and 0 bases from J; bases unmatched to any gene: 6. For the CDR3, the DNA is TGTGCCAGCAGCCCGACTAGCGTCAGCTCCTACAATGAGCAGTTCTTC. This sequence encodes CASSPTSVSSYNEQFF.

The genes are TRBV28 and TRBJ1-1, with D maybe TRBD1 (5 bases). Trimming removed 2 bases at V and 2 bases at J, with 12 bases between. In germline, CDR1 is MDHEN, CDR2 SYDVKM. The CDR3 spans 15 residues. The CDR3 DNA reads as TGTGCCAGCAGTTTAGGAGGGGTCCAAAACACTGAAGCTTTCTTT. Its translation is CASSLGGVQNTEAFF. Full variable domain (rest looked up from reference TRBV28 and TRBJ1-1): DVKVTQSSRYLVKRTGEKVFLECVQDMDHENMFWYRQDPGLGLRLIYFSYDVKMKEKGDIPEGYSVSREKKERFSLILESASTNQTSMYLCASSLGGVQNTEAFFGQGTRLTVV.

The V call is TRBV12-3 or TRBV12-4, the J call TRBJ2-3; D gene ambiguous. Trimming took off 3 bases at V and 7 bases at J, with 5 bases between the two ends. This CDR3 spans 11 amino acids. CDR3 DNA: TGTGCCAGCAGTTTTGGCAATACGCAGTATTTT. It is translated as CASSFGNTQYF.

This clone turned up a few times. The chain joins TRBV30 to TRBJ1-2, with 7 bases fitting TRBD1. The CDR3 loop spans 14 amino acids. Per germline, CDR1 GTSNPN and CDR2 SVGIG (reference sequence). J lost 6 bases, V lost 1 base, and 8 bases had no gene match. This CDR3 is CAWSEGARPDGYTF. Written as DNA, the CDR3 is TGTGCCTGGAGTGAGGGGGCGCGGCCTGATGGCTACACCTTC.

The rearrangement links TRBV3-1 (or the pseudogene TRBV3-2) to TRBJ2-3, with a possible D match to TRBD1 (7 bases). Germline values: CDR1 LGHDT, CDR2 YNNKEL (reference sequence). The V and J ends lost 3 bases and 2 bases respectively, with 18 bases between them. The CDR3 spans 17 residues. The CDR3 sequence is CASSQVGSRGDTDTQYF. CDR3 coding DNA: TGTGCCAGCAGCCAGGTGGGATCCAGGGGGGACACAGATACGCAGTATTTT.

The chain recombines TRBV28 with TRBJ1-2; 8 nucleotides align to TRBD1. The CDR3 has 14 amino acids. Germline V gives CDR1 MDHEN, CDR2 SYDVKM. V shed 4 bases and J 3 bases; nucleotides not matched to a gene: 4. The DNA for the CDR3 is TGTGCCAGCAGTTCGGCACAGGGGGACTATGGCTACACCTTC. Residues: CASSSAQGDYGYTF.

A remark on this clone: The sample contains more than one DNA sequence encoding this CDR3. V and J are TRBV12-3 or TRBV12-4 and TRBJ1-1; D is possibly TRBD1 (5 bases). The CDR3 is 13 residues long. The ends were cut back, 3 bases at V and 2 bases at J, with 7 bases in the middle. The CDR3 protein is CASSLGGNTEAFF. CDR3 DNA sequence: TGTGCCAGCAGTTTGGGGGGTAACACTGAAGCTTTCTTT.

Details on this clone: Other DNA sequences within the sample encode an identical CDR3. The chain couples TRBV18 to TRBJ1-1, with D tentatively TRBD1 (5 bases). This CDR3 spans 14 amino acids. Looked up from germline, CDR1 is KGHSH and CDR2 is LQKENI. Trimming took 2 bases from V and 1 from J, leaving 8 bases between them. This CDR3 is CASSPGQGNTEAFF. The CDR3, as DNA: TGTGCCAGCTCACCAGGGCAGGGGAACACTGAAGCTTTCTTT.

The chain recombines TRBV11-2 with TRBJ2-1, with 8 bases that match TRBD1. The trim removed 5 bases at V and 2 bases at J, leaving 5 bases unmatched. The CDR3 sequence is 15 residues long. Germline CDR1 reads SGHAT; CDR2 reads FQNNGV. The CDR3 here is CASSGRDRPYNEQFF. For the CDR3, the DNA is TGTGCCAGCAGCGGCCGGGACAGGCCCTACAATGAGCAGTTCTTC.

The rearrangement links TRBV4-3 to TRBJ1-3; D is ambiguous. The CDR3 loop spans 18 amino acids. Germline V lookup: CDR1 LGHNA, CDR2 YSLEER. V lost 1 base and J lost 4, with 20 bases in between. CDR3 region: CASSQVGPRRLGGNTIYF. The CDR3 region has the DNA TGCGCCAGCAGCCAAGTTGGTCCACGGAGACTTGGGGGAAACACCATATATTTT.

V and J are TRBV9 and TRBJ2-7; 8 bases match TRBD2. V lost 0 bases to trimming and J lost 4 bases; unmatched junction nucleotides: 6. The CDR3 is made up of 15 amino acids. The germline gives CDR1 SGDLS, CDR2 YYNGEE. CDR3 bases: TGTGCCAGCAGCGTAGGGGCTAGCGGGTATTACGAGCAGTACTTC. Translated: CASSVGASGYYEQYF.

V usage is TRBV5-1 and J usage is TRBJ2-7; the match to TRBD2 covers 11 bases. The CDR3 has 15 residues. V dropped 5 bases and J dropped 2; count of bases not matched to a gene: 6. CDR1 is SGHRS, CDR2 YFSETQ, per germline. The CDR3 DNA is TGCGCCAGCAGTTCGACTAGCGGGGCAACCTACGAGCAGTACTTC. Its translation: CASSSTSGATYEQYF.

The chain is built from TRBV7-9 and TRBJ1-1; 9 nucleotides line up with TRBD1. With V trimmed by 6 bases and J by 0 bases, 8 bases remained unmatched. From germline, CDR1 is SEHNR and CDR2 FQNEAQ (reference sequence). The CDR3 sequence is 16 residues long. This CDR3 is CASSSGTGSLNTEAFF. As DNA, the CDR3 is TGTGCCAGCAGTTCCGGGACAGGGTCGTTGAACACTGAAGCTTTCTTT. The full variable domain, in which reference TRBV7-9 and TRBJ1-1 provide the parts outside the CDR3, is DTGVSQNPRHKITKRGQNVTFRCDPISEHNRLYWYRQTLGQGPEFLTYFQNEAQLEKSRLLSDRFSAERPKGSFSTLEIQRTEQGDSAMYLCASSSGTGSLNTEAFFGQGTRLTVV.